The 31 T cell receptor beta chains listed next were all sequenced from one sample in a study of cytomegalovirus exposure and HLA in healthy donors. PCR amplification relied on 60 Vbeta primers (plus 13 Jbeta primers). Assay: immunoSEQ multiplex PCR; the TCRdb copy retains only in-frame clones and omits some. In the table there are fewer than 200,000 clones, 68% of which are singletons. Sequencing input: PBMCs. The receptors shown here come from a woman aged 40 to 50 in good health and CMV-seropositive.

As DNA, the CDR3 is TGTGCCAGCAGCTTAGCCGGGCGGGGGGAGCAGTACTTC. It specifies CASSLAGRGEQYF. The genes are TRBV7-2 and TRBJ2-7; 7 bases agree with TRBD2. Germline values: CDR1 SGHTA, CDR2 FQGNSA. The length of the CDR3 is 13 residues. V was pared by 0 bases and J by 7 bases, with 3 bases of the junction left unmatched.

This clone was detected only once. The chain couples TRBV28 to TRBJ2-2, with D perhaps matching TRBD2 (6 bases). The CDR3 is 16 residues long. Trimming pared 6 bases from V and 3 bases from J, leaving 17 bases between. Germline CDR1 reads MDHEN; CDR2 reads SYDVKM. CDR3 nucleotide sequence: TGTGCCAGCAGGGAGGGGAGGAGGGTCGACACCGGGGAGCTGTTTTTT. It specifies CASREGRRVDTGELFF.

The chain carries TRBV6-6 and TRBJ1-2, with D possibly matching TRBD1 (6 bases). There are 13 residues in the CDR3. V lost 4 bases and J lost 7, with 13 bases in between. Germline V lookup: CDR1 MNHNY, CDR2 SVGAGI (reference sequence). Here the CDR3 DNA reads TGTGCCAGCAGTTCCCCGGCAGGGGCTGGCTACACCTTC. Translating it yields CASSSPAGAGYTF.

Concerning this clone itself: In the same sample, other DNA sequences code for this CDR3. The V and J genes are TRBV28 and TRBJ1-2; D is unresolved. The germline V and J ends were trimmed by 6 bases and 2 bases, with 10 bases remaining between them. The CDR3 is 13 amino acids. Germline CDR1 is MDHEN and CDR2 is SYDVKM. CDR3 residues: CASSLDGNYGYTF. As DNA, the CDR3 is TGTGCCAGCAGCCTTGACGGGAACTATGGCTACACCTTC.

The V gene is TRBV7-2, the J gene TRBJ2-7; TRBD1 might be the D (5 bases). This CDR3 is built from 14 residues. Germline V gene sequence: CDR1 SGHTA, CDR2 FQGNSA. V gave up 2 bases and J gave up 0 bases, with 8 bases separating them. The CDR3 nucleotides read TGTGCCAGCAGCTTATCGACAGCCTCCTACGAGCAGTACTTC. Translating it yields CASSLSTASYEQYF.

The rearrangement joins TRBV28 to TRBJ1-1; possibly TRBD1 for D (6 bases). CDR3 size: 13 residues. From germline, CDR1 is MDHEN and CDR2 SYDVKM. Trimming cost V 6 bases and J 5 bases, with 13 bases left between them. The CDR3 is CASSLDSNTEAFF. The CDR3 nucleotides are TGTGCCAGCAGCCTGGACAGCAATACTGAAGCTTTCTTT.

The chain carries TRBV5-1 and TRBJ2-3; 7 nucleotides agree with TRBD1. The junction had 3 bases not matched to a gene; V was cut back by 4 bases and J by 4 bases. Per the germline V gene, CDR1 is SGHRS and CDR2 is YFSETQ. The CDR3 is 13 amino acids. Written as DNA, the CDR3 is TGCGCCAGCAGCCCGGACAGGTCAGATACGCAGTATTTT. It translates to CASSPDRSDTQYF.

The J gene is TRBJ2-7, the V gene TRBV10-3, with D perhaps TRBD1 (5 bases). Trimming removed 6 bases at V and 2 bases at J, with 14 bases between. CDR3 length equals 14 residues. The V gene's germline CDR1 is ENHRY and CDR2 SYGVKD. The CDR3 protein is CAIRTGTGPYEQYF. The CDR3 DNA sequence: TGTGCCATCAGAACAGGAACAGGTCCCTACGAGCAGTACTTC.

The gene calls are TRBV18 and TRBJ2-3, with D maybe TRBD1 (6 bases). CDR1 and CDR2 from the germline V gene are KGHSH and LQKENI. With 3 bases removed from V and 3 bases from J, the gap between germline ends came to 10 bases. The length of the CDR3 is 14 residues. The CDR3 here is CASSPDRNTDTQYF. The CDR3 region has the DNA TGTGCCAGCTCACCTGACAGGAATACAGATACGCAGTATTTT.

This chain joins TRBV5-5 and TRBJ1-2; D may be TRBD1 (5 bases). The V end was cut by 4 bases, the J end by 5 bases, with 12 bases between. Germline CDR1 SGHKS, CDR2 YYEKEE (reference sequence). CDR3 length: 13 amino acids. CDR3 residues: CASSPSGDYGYTF. The DNA of the CDR3 is TGTGCCAGCAGCCCGTCGGGGGATTATGGCTACACCTTC.

V gene TRBV7-2 combines with J gene TRBJ2-3; perhaps TRBD2 as D (5 bases). Trimming stripped 5 bases from V and 2 bases from J, with 17 bases between. Germline CDR1 reads SGHTA; CDR2 reads FQGNSA. The CDR3 runs to 16 residues. The CDR3 protein is CASSAGLSTTTDTQYF. The CDR3 bases are TGTGCCAGCAGCGCGGGCCTTTCCACAACCACAGATACGCAGTATTTT. Full variable domain (missing parts from reference TRBV7-2 and TRBJ2-3): GAGVSQSPSNKVTEKGKDVELRCDPISGHTALYWYRQSLGQGLEFLIYFQGNSAPDKSGLPSDRFSAERTGGSVSTLTIQRTQQEDSAVYLCASSAGLSTTTDTQYFGPGTRLTVL.

The chain has TRBV4-2 and TRBJ2-7, with 9 positions matching TRBD2. CDR1 LGHNA and CDR2 YNFKEQ come from the germline V gene. The CDR3 is made up of 16 amino acids. The junction had 10 bases not matched to a gene; V was cut back by 0 bases and J by 7 bases. CDR3 sequence: CASSQDRRGGAGEQYF. DNA of the CDR3: TGTGCCAGCAGCCAAGATAGGCGCGGGGGGGCGGGAGAGCAGTACTTC.

With regard to this clone: Sequence at one end of the junction differs from germline and may be a read error. The chain has TRBV7-6 and TRBJ1-6; D unclear. The CDR3 is 14 residues long. Germline lookup yields CDR1 SGHVS and CDR2 FNYEAQ. The CDR3 region is CASSLRLDNSPLNF. The CDR3 DNA reads TGTGCCAGCAGCTTACGGTTAGATAATTCACCCCTCAACTTT.

The table lists this clone with a few counts. The CDR3, as DNA: TGTGCCAGCAGTTCCCAGGACAGCTCCTATAATTCACCCCTCCACTTT. It is translated as CASSSQDSSYNSPLHF. The rearrangement uses TRBV28 and TRBJ1-6; perhaps TRBD1 as D (6 bases). The CDR3 sequence is 16 residues long. Germline CDR1 and CDR2: MDHEN and SYDVKM. Trimming removed 4 bases from V and 0 bases from J, with 10 bases in between.

The J gene is TRBJ2-3, the V gene TRBV28, with 11 bases that match TRBD2. Germline CDR1 is MDHEN and CDR2 is SYDVKM. V was clipped by 6 bases and J by 0 bases; unmatched bases: 2. The length of the CDR3 is 15 residues. CDR3: CASSRTSGSTDTQYF. Written as DNA, the CDR3 is TGTGCCAGCAGCCGGACTAGCGGGAGCACAGATACGCAGTATTTT. Looking up the rest from reference TRBV28 and TRBJ2-3 gives the full variable domain: DVKVTQSSRYLVKRTGEKVFLECVQDMDHENMFWYRQDPGLGLRLIYFSYDVKMKEKGDIPEGYSVSREKKERFSLILESASTNQTSMYLCASSRTSGSTDTQYFGPGTRLTVL.

This clone has at least ten counts. The J gene is TRBJ1-1, the V gene TRBV7-8, with D tentatively TRBD1 (6 bases). Trimming took off 0 bases at V and 1 base at J, with 9 bases between the two ends. The germline V gene encodes CDR1 SGHVS and CDR2 FQNEAQ. The CDR3 totals 15 residues. CDR3 sequence (DNA): TGTGCCAGCAGCTTAGCGCTAGGGGGGAACACTGAAGCTTTCTTT. Protein sequence: CASSLALGGNTEAFF.

J is TRBJ2-7 and V is TRBV6-5; unclear D gene. CDR1 and CDR2 from the germline V gene are MNHEY and SVGAGI. There are 13 residues in the CDR3. The V and J ends lost 5 bases and 5 bases respectively, with 13 bases between them. The CDR3 sequence: CASSRQSFDEQYF. In DNA, the CDR3 is TGTGCCAGCAGTAGACAATCTTTCGACGAGCAGTACTTC.

This clone showed up just a few times. The rearrangement uses TRBV4-1 and TRBJ2-1, with 8 positions matching TRBD2. V dropped 7 bases and J dropped 4; count of bases not matched to a gene: 15. The CDR3 totals 17 residues. Germline-derived CDR1 and CDR2 are MGHRA and YSYEKL. The chain's CDR3 is CASTLSGPAGEYNEQFF. The DNA for the CDR3 is TGCGCCAGCACCTTATCCGGCCCAGCGGGGGAATACAATGAGCAGTTCTTC.

V gene TRBV5-1 combines with J gene TRBJ2-2, with a weak D call TRBD1 (5 bases). The germline V gene has CDR1 SGHRS and CDR2 YFSETQ. The CDR3 length is 14 residues. V was pared by 3 bases and J by 1 base, with 7 bases between. The CDR3 nucleotides read TGCGCCAGCAGCTGGGGCCAGAACACCGGGGAGCTGTTTTTT. It yields the protein CASSWGQNTGELFF. Looking up the rest from reference TRBV5-1 and TRBJ2-2 gives the full variable domain: KAGVTQTPRYLIKTRGQQVTLSCSPISGHRSVSWYQQTPGQGLQFLFEYFSETQRNKGNFPGRFSGRQFSNSRSEMNVSTLELGDSALYLCASSWGQNTGELFFGEGSRLTVL.

The rearrangement uses TRBV2 and TRBJ2-1; 7 bases line up with TRBD2. The CDR3 has 11 amino acids. Unmatched junction bases numbered 3, after V lost 6 bases and J lost 10 bases. Germline CDR1 is SNHLY and CDR2 is FYNNEI. The CDR3 nucleotides are TGTGCCAGCAGACTAGCGCTCGAGCAGTTCTTC. It encodes CASRLALEQFF.

The J gene is TRBJ2-5, the V gene TRBV19; TRBD2 is a possible D gene (5 bases). Germline CDR1 LNHDA, CDR2 SQIVND (reference sequence). V was cut by 11 bases and J by 0 bases, with 13 bases left in between. This CDR3 contains 13 residues. This chain's CDR3 is CACSETNQETQYF. In nucleotides, the CDR3 is TGTGCCTGTTCTGAGACTAACCAAGAGACCCAGTACTTC.

The J gene is TRBJ2-7, the V gene TRBV5-4; TRBD1 is a possible D gene (5 bases). Trimming took off 5 bases at V and 2 bases at J, with 23 bases between the two ends. Germline lookup yields CDR1 SGHNT and CDR2 YYREEE (reference sequence). This CDR3 region has 17 residues. CDR3 sequence: CASSQPRGATSPYEQYF. The CDR3 DNA is TGTGCCAGCAGTCAACCAAGGGGCGCGACTTCACCCTACGAGCAGTACTTC.

The chain joins TRBV9 to TRBJ2-3, with D unresolved. The CDR3 has 14 amino acids. Germline V lookup: CDR1 SGDLS, CDR2 YYNGEE. V lost 4 bases to trimming and J lost 1 base, with 10 bases between them. Written as DNA, the CDR3 is TGTGCCAGCAGCCCCTTCGCGGGCACAGATACGCAGTATTTT. It encodes CASSPFAGTDTQYF.

V usage is TRBV19 and J usage is TRBJ2-2; maybe TRBD2 (7 bases). This CDR3 region has 15 residues. Deletions cut 6 bases from V and 1 base from J, with 12 bases between. Looked up from germline, CDR1 is LNHDA and CDR2 is SQIVND (reference sequence). CDR3 coding DNA: TGTGCCAGTAGCCAAGCGGGACAGAACACCGGGGAGCTGTTTTTT. It translates to CASSQAGQNTGELFF.

The chain is built from TRBV19 and TRBJ2-1; 8 bases align to TRBD2. Unmatched junction bases numbered 2, after V lost 6 bases and J lost 4 bases. The CDR3 totals 13 residues. Germline V lookup: CDR1 LNHDA, CDR2 SQIVND (reference sequence). The CDR3 DNA sequence: TGTGCCAGTAGCGGGAGGGGGTACAATGAGCAGTTCTTC. The encoded protein is CASSGRGYNEQFF.

This clone has a handful of counts. V usage is TRBV10-3 and J usage is TRBJ2-7, with TRBD1 identical over 10 bases. Germline-derived CDR1 and CDR2 are ENHRY and SYGVKD. The CDR3 totals 15 residues. Trimming cost V 4 bases and J 3 bases; bases outside gene matches: 6. CDR3 in amino acids: CAISALGQGIYEQYF. In DNA, the CDR3 is TGTGCCATCAGTGCCCTGGGACAGGGGATCTACGAGCAGTACTTC.

This clone showed up just a few times. This chain joins TRBV29-1 and TRBJ2-5; a weak D match, TRBD2 (6 bases). With the DNA end fitting TRBJ2-7 better, the J assignment may be wrong. The CDR3 runs 12 residues. Germline CDR1 reads SQVTM; CDR2 reads ANQGSEA. The CDR3 region has the DNA TGCAGCGTTGGGGCGGGGATTGGCGAGCAGTACTTC. Encoded protein: CSVGAGIGEQYF.

The sample holds one count of this clone. CDR3 in amino acids: CASSLAGTGDTEAFF. Written as DNA, the CDR3 is TGTGCCAGCAGCTTAGCCGGGACAGGGGACACTGAAGCTTTCTTT. The chain combines TRBV7-2 with TRBJ1-1; 10 bases are a match to TRBD1. Germline V CDR1 and CDR2: SGHTA, FQGNSA. V was pared by 0 bases and J by 3 bases, with 1 base of the junction left unmatched. The CDR3 covers 15 residues.

There are a few counts of this clone. V and J are TRBV10-2 and TRBJ2-1, with a tentative D call TRBD1 (6 bases). The CDR3 extends over 14 amino acids. CDR1 and CDR2 from the germline V gene are WSHSY and SAAADI. The V and J ends lost 3 bases and 3 bases respectively, with 9 bases between them. The chain's CDR3 is CASSDLGHYNEQFF. The DNA of the CDR3 is TGCGCCAGCAGTGATTTGGGACACTACAATGAGCAGTTCTTC.

This chain uses TRBV7-9 with TRBJ2-1; 11 bases match TRBD2. V lost 5 bases and J lost 6; bases outside the gene matches: 6. This CDR3 contains 15 residues. In germline, CDR1 is SEHNR, CDR2 FQNEAQ (reference sequence). CDR3 sequence (DNA): TGTGCCAGCAGCCCGAGACTAGCGGGAATCAATGAGCAGTTCTTC. Amino acids: CASSPRLAGINEQFF.

In this sample, this clone turned up once. This chain uses TRBV5-6 with TRBJ2-1, with 13 bases identical to TRBD2. V dropped 0 bases and J dropped 7; count of bases not matched to a gene: 1. The CDR3 is made up of 15 amino acids. Germline CDR1 SGHDT, CDR2 YYEEEE. CDR3 residues: CASSLGLAGGNEQFF. The CDR3 coding sequence is TGTGCCAGCAGCTTGGGACTAGCGGGAGGAAATGAGCAGTTCTTC.